This T cell receptor beta chain emerged from a study of T-cell memory formation after mild COVID-19. Study information: Clusters of TCRs were largely donor specific.

CDR3 length: 14 residues. Trimming took off 3 bases at V and 5 bases at J, with 13 bases between the two ends. Findings and limits, study-wide: In second-wave clones peaking day 37, SARS-CoV-2 specificity remained unconfirmed.

It was 5'RACE with constant-segment primers that produced the TCR alpha and TCR beta cDNA libraries, which carried sample barcodes and UMIs. TCRdb reprocessed the 5' RACE reads with MiXCR, giving one entry per CDR3 protein. The sample has a few hundred thousand distinct CDR3 sequences; roughly 20% are singletons. As to this clonotype: The target antigen is unknown.

The source material was PBMCs or a T cell subset sorted from them (not recorded which). The receptor was derived from an adult woman who had mild COVID-19 (a few samples of this study predate the infection). Cell type and time point are not known. The V and J genes are TRBV12-3 or TRBV12-4 and TRBJ1-1; no reliable D call. In DNA form, the CDR3 reads TGTGCCAGCAGTTTGGGTCCACAAAGGACTGAAGCTTTCTTT. Amino acids: CASSLGPQRTEAFF.